This T cell receptor (beta chain) was recorded in a study of control samples from healthy donors and cancer patients. This clone came up once. Profiling relied on immunoSEQ multiplex PCR, and the TCRdb table lists in-frame clones only, not all of them. The top ten clones hold around 9% of a sample with 95,000 to 150,000 clones, around nine tenths of them seen once. Sequencing was performed on blood. The receptor's source is a man in his forties in good health.

CDR3 in DNA: TGTGCCAGCAGCTCACAGGGCAGGTACGAGCAGTACTTC. Protein: CASSSQGRYEQYF. The chain couples TRBV7-2 to TRBJ2-7; D may be TRBD1 (6 bases). The CDR3 is 13 amino acids. Trimming removed 4 bases from V and 4 bases from J, with 11 bases in between. Germline V CDR1 and CDR2: SGHTA, FQGNSA.